This T cell receptor (beta chain) came from a study of T cell changes during pregnancy in multiple sclerosis. Measured with immunoSEQ multiplex PCR; TCRdb has only the in-frame clones, and not every one. This sample has more than 45,000 clones; about nine tenths occur once, and the top ten carry about 0.6%. The sequence came from a female donor with multiple sclerosis, enrolled in a pregnancy study. This specimen consisted of CD4+ T cells from peripheral blood mononuclear cells, obtained after pregnancy.

The CDR3 spells CASSQDNIDEQFF. The CDR3 bases are TGCGCCAGCAGCCAAGATAACATCGATGAGCAGTTCTTC. This sequence joins TRBV4-3 and TRBJ2-1, with D uncertain. The germline CDR1 and CDR2 sequences are LGHNA and YSLEER. This CDR3 region has 13 residues. V lost 0 bases, J lost 8 bases, and 8 bases lay in between.